This T cell receptor (beta chain) was sequenced for a study of CD8 T cells in ankylosing spondylitis. This clonotype was detected a few times. Trimming cost V 6 bases and J 6 bases; bases outside gene matches: 7. Germline loops: CDR1 SNHLY, CDR2 FYNNEI. The CDR3 spans 15 residues. TCRdb called the 5' RACE reads again in MiXCR, with one record for every CDR3 protein. The table includes some 92,000 distinct CDR3 sequences, approximately 30% detected once. The V gene is TRBV2, the J gene TRBJ2-1; TRBD1 matches at 11 bases. Sequenced sample: blood, either unsorted or a sorted T cell fraction (not recorded which). This sequence was found in a male donor with ankylosing spondylitis or in good health (not recorded which). DNA for the CDR3: TGTGCCAGCAGCACTCCCGGGACAGGGGGCAATGAGCAGTTCTTC. Amino acids: CASSTPGTGGNEQFF.